The 3 T cell receptor beta chains listed next were all sequenced from one sample in a study of untreated major depressive disorder. Only in-frame clones appear in the TCRdb table, and some are missing; sequencing was by immunoSEQ multiplex PCR. The table includes tens of thousands of clones, 85% to 95% detected once. The sequenced material came from CD4+ T cells from PBMCs. The receptors derive from a man aged 25-40 years in good health.

The CDR3 nucleotides are TGTGCCATCAGGGCGGGACAGGTTAACACTGAAGCTTTCTTT. Translating it yields CAIRAGQVNTEAFF. The rearrangement links TRBV10-3 to TRBJ1-1, with 8 bases aligning to TRBD1. The CDR3 sequence is 14 residues long. J lost 2 bases, V lost 6 bases, and 5 bases had no gene match. CDR1 is ENHRY and CDR2 is SYGVKD in the germline V gene.

This clone was observed a single time. The rearrangement uses TRBV2 and TRBJ1-5; no reliable D call. The CDR3 has 13 residues. Trimming took 4 bases from V and 1 from J, leaving 5 bases between them. Germline V lookup: CDR1 SNHLY, CDR2 FYNNEI. The CDR3: CASSVGSNQPQHF. CDR3 coding DNA: TGTGCCAGCAGTGTGGGCAGCAATCAGCCCCAGCATTTT.

The chain combines TRBV6-5 with TRBJ2-1; TRBD2 agrees at 9 bases. The germline V gene has CDR1 MNHEY and CDR2 SVGAGI. The CDR3 extends over 15 amino acids. The ends lost 6 bases at V and 4 bases at J; junction bases unmatched: 7. The CDR3 protein is CASRTLAGPYNEQFF. CDR3 in DNA: TGTGCCAGCAGAACACTAGCGGGCCCTTACAATGAGCAGTTCTTC.